The T cell receptor beta chain under discussion was sequenced for a study of T cell repertoires in cytomegalovirus infection. The overall study: The authors relied on CMV epitopes, both recently identified HLA-C-restricted and well-studied HLA-B-restricted. Public TCR beta signatures provided an indication of both CMV infection and a matching HLA type. Regarding the study as a whole: Summed frequency of public TCR beta families distinguished CMV carriers with the relevant HLA. The ex vivo response showed dominance by HLA-C-restricted CMV-specific TCR beta clonotypes.

The sample holds many counts of this clonotype. No antigen is known for it. TCRdb used MiXCR to reprocess the reads, holding one entry per CDR3 protein. The sample lists a few hundred thousand distinct CDR3 sequences, approximately 40% occurring once. V was clipped by 6 bases and J by 0 bases, with 8 bases between them. The CDR3 covers 13 residues. The V and J genes are TRBV12-3 or TRBV12-4 and TRBJ1-1; D ambiguous. This TCR derives from a human donor in good health (CMV status not recorded). Some clones in this sample may be carry-over from other donors' samples. Sequences were derived from cultured PBMCs, sampled from culture after CMV antigen stimulation. The CDR3 coding sequence is TGTGCCAGCAGCAGTGGGTTGAACACTGAAGCTTTCTTT. Residues: CASSSGLNTEAFF.